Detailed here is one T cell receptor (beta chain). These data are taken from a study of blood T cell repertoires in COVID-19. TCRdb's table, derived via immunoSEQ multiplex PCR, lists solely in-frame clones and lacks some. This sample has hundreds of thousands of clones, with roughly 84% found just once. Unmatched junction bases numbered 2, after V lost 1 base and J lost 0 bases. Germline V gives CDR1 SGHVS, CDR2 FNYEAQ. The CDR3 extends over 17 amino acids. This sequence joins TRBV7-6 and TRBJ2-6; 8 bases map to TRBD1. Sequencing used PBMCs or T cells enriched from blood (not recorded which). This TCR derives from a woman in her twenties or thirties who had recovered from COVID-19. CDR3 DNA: TGTGCCAGCAGCTTAGGACAGGGGACCTCTGGGGCCAACGTCCTGACTTTC. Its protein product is CASSLGQGTSGANVLTF.